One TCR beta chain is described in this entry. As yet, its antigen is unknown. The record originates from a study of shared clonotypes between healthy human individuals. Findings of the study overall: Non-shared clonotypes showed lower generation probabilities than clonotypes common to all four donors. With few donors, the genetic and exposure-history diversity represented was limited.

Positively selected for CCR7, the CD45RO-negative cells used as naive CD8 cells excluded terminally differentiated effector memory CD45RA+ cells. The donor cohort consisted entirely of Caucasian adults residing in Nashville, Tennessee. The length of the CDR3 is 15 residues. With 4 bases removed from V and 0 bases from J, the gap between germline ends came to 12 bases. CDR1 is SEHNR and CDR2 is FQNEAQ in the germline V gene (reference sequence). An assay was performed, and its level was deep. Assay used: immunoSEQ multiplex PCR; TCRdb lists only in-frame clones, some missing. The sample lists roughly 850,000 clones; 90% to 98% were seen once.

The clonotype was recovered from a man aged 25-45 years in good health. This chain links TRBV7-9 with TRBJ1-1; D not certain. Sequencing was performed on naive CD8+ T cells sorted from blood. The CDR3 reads CASSSLGHMNTEAFF. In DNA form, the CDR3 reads TGTGCCAGCAGCTCCCTAGGGCACATGAACACTGAAGCTTTCTTT.